One sample yielded the 12 T cell receptor beta chains listed below, sequenced in a study of graft-versus-host responses after intestinal transplantation. Data came from immunoSEQ multiplex PCR; TCRdb stores just in-frame clones and leaves some out. The profile covers about 120,000 clones, with 95% appearing a single time and 2.5% to 3.5% taken by the ten largest. Antigen specificity for these receptors is unknown. Material: unstimulated CD8+ T cells sorted from spleen or lymph node cells, obtained before intestinal transplant. Every receptor here comes from a human donor who received an intestinal transplant.

A single count supports this clone. The V and J genes are TRBV11-3 and TRBJ2-1; D not certain. This CDR3 is 15 amino acids long. V lost 0 bases to trimming and J lost 9 bases, with 15 bases between them. The germline CDR1 and CDR2 sequences are SGHNT and YENEEA. This CDR3 is CASSLEFQQRGEQFF. In nucleotides, the CDR3 is TGTGCCAGCAGCTTAGAGTTTCAGCAGCGAGGTGAGCAGTTCTTC.

The V call is TRBV28, the J call TRBJ1-5; tentative D call: TRBD1 (6 bases). CDR1 and CDR2 (germline): MDHEN, SYDVKM. The CDR3 has 15 residues. The ends were cut back, 5 bases at V and 1 base at J, with 12 bases in the middle. CDR3 protein: CASSPQGPSNQPQHF. CDR3 bases: TGTGCCAGCAGTCCCCAGGGGCCCAGCAATCAGCCCCAGCATTTT.

This rearrangement joins TRBV6-7 to TRBJ2-5; 14 bases align to TRBD2. TRBV6-7 qualifies as an ORF whose function is uncertain. The CDR3 is 19 residues long. The J segment lost 5 bases and the V segment lost 6 bases, leaving 17 bases of the junction unmatched. In nucleotides, the CDR3 is TGTGCCAGCAGAGCACCGGGACTAGCGGGAGAGGGAGGGTCGGAGACCCAGTACTTC. It encodes CASRAPGLAGEGGSETQYF.

CDR3 nucleotides: TGTGCCAGCAGCTTAGAAGGGACAGGGAGTATATGGCCCTACGAGCAGTACTTC. Translated: CASSLEGTGSIWPYEQYF. This chain uses TRBV7-9 with TRBJ2-7; 9 bases match TRBD1. The germline V gene encodes CDR1 SEHNR and CDR2 FQNEAQ (reference sequence). The length of the CDR3 is 18 residues. V trimming: 1 base; J trimming: 2 bases; junction bases outside the gene matches: 12. Full variable domain (outside the CDR3, taken from reference TRBV7-9 and TRBJ2-7): DTGVSQNPRHKITKRGQNVTFRCDPISEHNRLYWYRQTLGQGPEFLTYFQNEAQLEKSRLLSDRFSAERPKGSFSTLEIQRTEQGDSAMYLCASSLEGTGSIWPYEQYFGPGTRLTVT.

This chain joins TRBV6-5 and TRBJ1-2, with D tentatively TRBD1 (5 bases). The CDR3 is 13 amino acids. The V end lost 1 base, the J end lost 7 bases, and 10 bases lay between the germline ends. Per germline, CDR1 MNHEY and CDR2 SVGAGI. This CDR3 is CASSYCRECGYTF. For the CDR3, the DNA is TGTGCCAGCAGTTACTGCAGGGAATGTGGCTACACCTTC.

This clone was recorded once. J is TRBJ1-2 and V is TRBV19; TRBD1 agrees at 8 bases. Trimming at V came to 11 bases and at J to 8 bases, leaving 10 bases not matched to a gene. CDR3 length: 12 amino acids. Germline values: CDR1 LNHDA, CDR2 SQIVND (reference sequence). The CDR3 bases are TGTGCCGCAGTTCAGGGGGCTCACGGCTACACCTTC. Its translation is CAAVQGAHGYTF.

The chain joins TRBV5-6 to TRBJ1-1; D possibly corresponds to TRBD1 (5 bases). The CDR3 has 13 residues. In germline, CDR1 is SGHDT, CDR2 YYEEEE. With 0 bases removed from V and 6 bases from J, the gap between germline ends came to 9 bases. Written as DNA, the CDR3 is TGTGCCAGCAGCTTGGCCGGACATCCTGAAGCTTTCTTT. Translating it yields CASSLAGHPEAFF. The full variable domain, rest sourced from reference TRBV5-6 and TRBJ1-1, is DAGVTQSPTHLIKTRGQQVTLRCSPKSGHDTVSWYQQALGQGPQFIFQYYEEEERQRGNFPDRFSGHQFPNYSSELNVNALLLGDSALYLCASSLAGHPEAFFGQGTRLTVV.

V and J are TRBV7-2 and TRBJ1-1; D is perhaps TRBD1 (6 bases). V lost 3 bases and J lost 0, with 8 bases in between. CDR1 and CDR2 (germline): SGHTA, FQGNSA. This CDR3 comprises 14 residues. DNA of the CDR3: TGTGCCAGCAGCTTCCGGACAGTGAACACTGAAGCTTTCTTT. Its protein product is CASSFRTVNTEAFF.

The CDR3 region has the DNA TGTGCCAGCAGTTTACTCCTAGATCTTACCTACGAGCAGTACTTC. It encodes CASSLLLDLTYEQYF. V is TRBV28 and J is TRBJ2-7; D remains unclear. The V and J ends lost 2 bases and 2 bases respectively, with 13 bases between them. The germline V gene encodes CDR1 MDHEN and CDR2 SYDVKM. There are 15 residues in the CDR3.

V and J are TRBV7-8 and TRBJ1-4; maybe TRBD1 (5 bases). CDR1 SGHVS and CDR2 FQNEAQ come from the germline V gene. The ends were cut back, 3 bases at V and 7 bases at J, with 18 bases in the middle. The CDR3 is 16 amino acids. For the CDR3, the DNA is TGTGCCAGCAGCTTCCGCAGGGTCCCTCGGCCTGAAAAACTGTTTTTT. Its protein is CASSFRRVPRPEKLFF.

In its sample, this clone was seen once. The CDR3 coding sequence is TGCGCCAGCAGCCAAGAAGCGGGACGCAATGAGCAGTTCTTC. This gives the protein CASSQEAGRNEQFF. The V gene is TRBV4-1, the J gene TRBJ2-1, with 7 bases lining up with TRBD2. Germline CDR1 and CDR2: MGHRA and YSYEKL. Germline trimming cut 0 bases from V and 6 bases from J; bases unmatched to any gene: 2. The CDR3 covers 14 residues.

V and J are TRBV28 and TRBJ1-5, with no clear D. Per germline, CDR1 MDHEN and CDR2 SYDVKM. The CDR3 runs 15 residues. V lost 4 bases and J 4 bases, leaving 14 bases between the germline ends. CDR3 sequence: CASSSDSASNQPQHF. CDR3 coding DNA: TGTGCCAGCAGTTCTGACTCAGCCTCGAATCAGCCCCAGCATTTT.